One and the same sample provided the 22 T cell receptor beta chains below, sequenced in a study of T cells in Graves' hyperthyroidism and ophthalmopathy. The TCR beta CDR3 regions underwent amplification using RNA transcripts as the source. An initial round of RT-PCR targeting the TCR CDR3 relied on the HTBI primer set. Via MiXCR, TCRdb re-called the multiplex PCR reads, giving one row per CDR3 protein. The table lists fewer than 350,000 distinct CDR3 sequences, around 18% of them singletons. Source material: blood. The receptors shown here come from a woman in her forties with Graves' ophthalmopathy.

A few counts support this clonotype. The chain has TRBV28 and TRBJ2-7; TRBD1 agrees at 8 bases. CDR1 and CDR2 from the germline V gene are MDHEN and SYDVKM. The CDR3 contains 14 residues. With V trimmed by 5 bases and J by 7 bases, 10 bases remained unmatched. Here the CDR3 reads CASSAGGALGEQYF. The CDR3 region has the DNA TGTGCCAGCAGTGCAGGGGGCGCATTGGGAGAGCAGTACTTC.

The table lists this clonotype with many counts. The chain joins TRBV10-3 to TRBJ1-2; 7 bases line up with TRBD1. Germline CDR1 ENHRY, CDR2 SYGVKD. Trimming cost V 3 bases and J 4 bases; bases outside gene matches: 11. The CDR3 extends over 16 amino acids. For the CDR3, the DNA is TGTGCCATCAGTGACGCGCGACAGGGTCTAAGCTATGGCTACACCTTC. As protein: CAISDARQGLSYGYTF.

Regarding this clonotype: This may be a read error, as it is one base from a much larger clone. The V and J genes are TRBV19 and TRBJ1-1; no reliable D call. CDR1 and CDR2 (germline): LNHDA, SQIVND (reference sequence). The CDR3 runs to 13 residues. Trimming took 2 bases from V and 4 from J, leaving 8 bases between them. The DNA for the CDR3 is TGTGCCAGTAGTATATTTGCCCCCACTGAAGCTTTCTTT. Its protein product is CASSIFAPTEAFF.

The sample holds many counts of this clonotype. This rearrangement joins TRBV20-1 to TRBJ1-1, with 9 nucleotides matching TRBD1. This CDR3 has 15 amino acids. Germline values: CDR1 DFQATT, CDR2 SNEGSKA (reference sequence). Germline trimming cut 0 bases from V and 2 bases from J; bases unmatched to any gene: 4. DNA for the CDR3: TGCAGTGCTAGAGATCCGGACAGGGGAAACACTGAAGCTTTCTTT. As protein: CSARDPDRGNTEAFF.

This clonotype was counted many times. This sequence joins TRBV27 and TRBJ2-1; D remains ambiguous. This CDR3 has 15 amino acids. CDR1 and CDR2 from the germline V gene are MNHEY and SMNVEV (reference sequence). V lost 3 bases and J lost 0, with 9 bases in between. The CDR3 spells CASSLQQNSYNEQFF. CDR3 DNA sequence: TGTGCCAGCAGTTTGCAGCAAAACTCCTACAATGAGCAGTTCTTC.

The chain combines TRBV28 with TRBJ2-5; no definite D call. Looked up from germline, CDR1 is MDHEN and CDR2 is SYDVKM. This CDR3 region has 12 residues. V shed 7 bases and J shed 9 bases, with 15 bases lying between them. The CDR3 DNA follows: TGTGCCAGCACTGACACCTCAGCTCCCCAGTACTTC. Its protein product is CASTDTSAPQYF.

In its sample, this clonotype was seen many times. This chain links TRBV6-5 with TRBJ1-1; D gene uncertain. CDR3 size: 15 residues. Germline V lookup: CDR1 MNHEY, CDR2 SVGAGI. V gave up 0 bases and J gave up 0 bases, with 8 bases separating them. The CDR3 nucleotides are TGTGCCAGCAGTTACTCAGCCGGCCTGAACACTGAAGCTTTCTTT. This gives the protein CASSYSAGLNTEAFF.

This chain links TRBV20-1 with TRBJ2-7; 8 bases agree with TRBD2. CDR1 and CDR2 from the germline V gene are DFQATT and SNEGSKA (reference sequence). Losses at the gene ends were 0 bases for V and 3 bases for J; bases not matched to a gene: 13. The CDR3 totals 17 residues. The CDR3 bases are TGCAGTGCTAGAGACGCTAGGACTAGCAGAACGGTCTACGAGCAGTACTTC. Translation gives CSARDARTSRTVYEQYF.

The V and J genes are TRBV2 and TRBJ2-2; D ambiguous. Trimming shortened V by 2 bases and J by 1 base, and 8 bases separated the two germline ends. CDR1 and CDR2 from the germline V gene are SNHLY and FYNNEI. This CDR3 contains 15 residues. The CDR3 reads CASSEYGMNTGELFF. CDR3 coding DNA: TGTGCCAGCAGTGAATACGGAATGAACACCGGGGAGCTGTTTTTT.

The DNA of the CDR3 is TGTGCCACCAGTGATTTTCGAAATCAGCCCCAGCATTTT. This gives the protein CATSDFRNQPQHF. The V gene is TRBV24-1, the J gene TRBJ1-5, with D hard to call. Trimming took off 1 base at V and 4 bases at J, with 4 bases between the two ends. The CDR3 totals 13 residues. CDR1 is KGHDR and CDR2 is SFDVKD in the germline V gene.

This clonotype was picked up a small number of times. The J gene is TRBJ1-2, the V gene TRBV30, with D uncertain. Between the trimmed V and J ends, which lost 0 bases and 4 bases, there was a span of 6 bases. Germline V gene lookup returns CDR1 GTSNPN and CDR2 SVGIG (reference sequence). CDR3 length: 12 amino acids. The CDR3 protein is CAWSVAFYGYTF. The CDR3 DNA follows: TGTGCCTGGAGTGTTGCCTTCTATGGCTACACCTTC.

This clonotype was counted ten times or more. V is TRBV7-2 and J is TRBJ1-2, with D unclear. V lost 5 bases and J 7 bases, leaving 14 bases between the germline ends. The CDR3 has 13 amino acids. Germline V gives CDR1 SGHTA, CDR2 FQGNSA. This chain's CDR3 is CASSPERSGGYTF. In nucleotides, the CDR3 is TGTGCCAGCAGCCCCGAACGGTCGGGTGGCTACACCTTC.

This clonotype was recorded a few times. A much more abundant neighbour one base away suggests this may be a read error. The rearrangement links TRBV25-1 to TRBJ1-1; 7 bases map to TRBD1. CDR3 length: 13 residues. Germline CDR1 is MGHDK and CDR2 is SYGVNS. CDR3 protein: CASGFEGGTEAVF. The DNA for the CDR3 is TGTGCCAGCGGCTTTGAAGGGGGCACTGAAGCTGTCTTT.

This clonotype showed up many times. The J gene is TRBJ1-3, the V gene TRBV2; D unclear. Germline CDR1 is SNHLY and CDR2 is FYNNEI. The CDR3 spans 13 residues. The germline V and J ends were trimmed by 2 bases and 11 bases, with 13 bases remaining between them. CDR3: CASSENGLYAIYF. CDR3 sequence (DNA): TGTGCCAGCAGTGAAAACGGGCTCTACGCCATATATTTT.

There are many counts of this clonotype. CDR3 sequence: CASSRGTSGRDEQYF. The CDR3 DNA sequence: TGTGCCAGCAGTCGAGGGACTAGCGGGAGGGACGAGCAGTACTTC. The chain combines TRBV12-3 or TRBV12-4 with TRBJ2-7, with 16 bases matching TRBD2. V lost 5 bases to trimming and J lost 5 bases; unmatched junction nucleotides: 3. This CDR3 has 15 residues.

This clonotype was detected ten times or more. The chain carries TRBV19 and TRBJ2-5; D is possibly TRBD1 (6 bases). The CDR3 runs 13 residues. CDR1 and CDR2 from the germline V gene are LNHDA and SQIVND (reference sequence). Trimming removed 6 bases at V and 5 bases at J, with 13 bases between. The CDR3 region is CASSRYRAETQYF. The CDR3 DNA is TGTGCCAGTAGCAGATACAGGGCGGAGACCCAGTACTTC.

This clonotype was seen many times. J is TRBJ2-3 and V is TRBV6-4; 8 bases are shared with TRBD2. Trimming took 3 bases from V and 0 from J; bases not matched to a gene: 2. Germline loops: CDR1 MRHNA, CDR2 SNTAGT. The CDR3 covers 15 residues. CDR3 coding DNA: TGTGCCAGCAGTGAGGCTAGCGGGAGCACAGATACGCAGTATTTT. Translating it yields CASSEASGSTDTQYF.

This clonotype was counted many times. The V and J genes are TRBV30 and TRBJ1-1; no firm D call. V was pared by 0 bases and J by 0 bases, with 8 bases between. The CDR3 runs to 14 residues. Germline loops: CDR1 GTSNPN, CDR2 SVGIG (reference sequence). Here the CDR3 reads CAWSVAGMNTEAFF. The CDR3 nucleotides are TGTGCCTGGAGTGTAGCGGGCATGAACACTGAAGCTTTCTTT.

This rearrangement joins TRBV6-1 to TRBJ1-3, with unresolved D. This CDR3 comprises 14 residues. V dropped 6 bases and J dropped 0 bases, with 9 bases sitting between them. CDR1 and CDR2 (germline): MNHNS, SASEGT. DNA of the CDR3: TGTGCCAGCAGGGAGGGAAGCTCTGGAAACACCATATATTTT. Translated: CASREGSSGNTIYF.

The rearrangement uses TRBV11-1 and TRBJ2-7; D possibly corresponds to TRBD1 (6 bases). Germline V gene lookup returns CDR1 SGHAT and CDR2 FQDESV (reference sequence). V was shortened by 4 bases and J by 0 bases, with 16 bases between the two germline ends. This CDR3 comprises 16 residues. CDR3: CASSSGAGRSSYEQYF. The CDR3 bases are TGTGCCAGCAGCTCAGGGGCAGGGAGAAGCTCCTACGAGCAGTACTTC.

The CDR3: CASSLSRDNTEAFF. The CDR3 DNA reads TGTGCCAGCAGCTTATCAAGAGATAACACTGAAGCTTTCTTT. The V and J genes are TRBV7-8 and TRBJ1-1; the D is unclear. Trimming stripped 2 bases from V and 2 bases from J, with 9 bases between. The CDR3 covers 14 residues. Germline CDR1 SGHVS, CDR2 FQNEAQ.

This clonotype was detected ten times or more. The chain recombines TRBV5-5 with TRBJ2-2, with D unclear. The germline CDR1 and CDR2 sequences are SGHKS and YYEKEE (reference sequence). The CDR3 is 14 residues long. V lost 0 bases and J 4 bases, leaving 7 bases between the germline ends. As DNA, the CDR3 is TGTGCCAGCAGCTTGGTAACACTCACCGGGGAGCTGTTTTTT. Translated: CASSLVTLTGELFF.